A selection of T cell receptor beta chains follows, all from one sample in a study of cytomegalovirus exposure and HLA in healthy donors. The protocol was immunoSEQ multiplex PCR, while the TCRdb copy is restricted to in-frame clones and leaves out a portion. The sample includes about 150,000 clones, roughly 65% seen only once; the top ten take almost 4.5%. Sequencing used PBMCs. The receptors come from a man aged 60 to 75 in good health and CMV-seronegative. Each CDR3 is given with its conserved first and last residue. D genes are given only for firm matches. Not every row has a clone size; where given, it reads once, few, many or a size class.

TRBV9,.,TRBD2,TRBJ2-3,TGTGCCAGCAGCGTAGGAGATAGCGGGAACACAGATACGCAGTATTTT,CASSVGDSGNTDTQYF
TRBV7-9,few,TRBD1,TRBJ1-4,TGTGCCAGCAGCAGCAGGGGGATTGGGAATGAAAAACTGTTTTTT,CASSSRGIGNEKLFF
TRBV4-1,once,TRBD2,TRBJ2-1,TGCGCCAGCAGCCAAGTCTTGACCCCGGGACTAGCGGGACCCCGCGGCAATGAGCAGTTCTTC,CASSQVLTPGLAGPRGNEQFF
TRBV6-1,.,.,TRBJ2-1,TGTGCCAGCAGGCGGACAGTGGACAATGAGCAGTTCTTC,CASRRTVDNEQFF
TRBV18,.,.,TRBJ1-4,TGTGCCAGCTCACCACTGTCAGCAACTAATGAAAAACTGTTTTTT,CASSPLSATNEKLFF
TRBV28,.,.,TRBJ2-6,TGTGCCAGCAGTCCCGGGGCAGGGGGGTTGGCTGGGGCCAACGTCCTGACTTTC,CASSPGAGGLAGANVLTF
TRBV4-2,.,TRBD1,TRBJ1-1,TGTGCCAGCAGCCAAGCGGCGGACAGGGAGGGCACTGAAGCTTTCTTT,CASSQAADREGTEAFF
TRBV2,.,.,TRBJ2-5,TGTGCCAGCATTGAGGGAGAAGAGACCCAGTACTTC,CASIEGEETQYF
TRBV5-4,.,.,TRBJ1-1,TGTGCCAGCAGCCTTCCCGCGGGGGACCATGAAGCTTTCTTT,CASSLPAGDHEAFF
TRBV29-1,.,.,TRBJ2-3,TGCAGCGTTGGAATTAACAGGCAGGGCACAGATACGCAGTATTTT,CSVGINRQGTDTQYF
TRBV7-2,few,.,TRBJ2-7,TGTGCCAGCAGCCCCCTCTCCTACGAGCAGTACTTC,CASSPLSYEQYF
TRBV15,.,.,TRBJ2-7,TGTGCCACCAGCAGAGATCCCCAGTACGAGCAGTACTTC,CATSRDPQYEQYF
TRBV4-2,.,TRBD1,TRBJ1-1,TGTGCCAGCAGCCAACAGACAGGGGCAGGAGCTTTCTTT,CASSQQTGAGAFF
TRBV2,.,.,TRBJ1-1,TGTGCCAGCAGTGGGCAGACTGAAGCTTTCTTT,CASSGQTEAFF
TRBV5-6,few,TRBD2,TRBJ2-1,TGTGCCAGCAGCTTGCCCGGACTAGACTACAATGAGCAGTTCTTC,CASSLPGLDYNEQFF
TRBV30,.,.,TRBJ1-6,TGTGCCTGGACTGACCCTGATGGGAGCTCCTATAATTCACCCCTCCACTTT,CAWTDPDGSSYNSPLHF
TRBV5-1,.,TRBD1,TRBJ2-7,TGCGCCAGCAGCTCCGGGACAGACTCCTACGAGCAGTACTTC,CASSSGTDSYEQYF
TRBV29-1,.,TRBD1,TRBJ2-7,TGCAGCGTTGGTGTCAGGGGGCAAACCTACGAGCAGTACTTC,CSVGVRGQTYEQYF
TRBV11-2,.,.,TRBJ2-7,TGTGCCAGCAGTTGGGACTTCCCTGACGAGCAGTACTTC,CASSWDFPDEQYF
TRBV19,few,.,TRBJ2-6,TGTGCCAGTAGTATACAGGACACCTACTCTGGGGCCAACGTCCTGACTTTC,CASSIQDTYSGANVLTF
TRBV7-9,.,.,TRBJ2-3,TGTGCCAGCAGTCGGAGCGGCACAGATACGCAGTATTTT,CASSRSGTDTQYF
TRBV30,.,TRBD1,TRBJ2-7,TGTGCCTGGAGTGGATCGGGACAGGGGGTTCAGGGCTCCTACGAGCAGTACTTC,CAWSGSGQGVQGSYEQYF
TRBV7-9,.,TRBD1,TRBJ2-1,TGTGCCAGCAGCTTAGAGGGGGCCTCCTACAATGAGCAGTTCTTC,CASSLEGASYNEQFF
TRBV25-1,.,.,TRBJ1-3,TGTGCCAGCAGTGCGGGGGTAGCGGGAAACACCATATATTTT,CASSAGVAGNTIYF
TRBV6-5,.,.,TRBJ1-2,TGTGCCAGCAGTTCCGTCGCAGGCCCCGCTTATGGCTACACCTTC,CASSSVAGPAYGYTF
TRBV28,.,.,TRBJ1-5,TGTGCCAGCCGCCGGAGCAATCAGCCCCAGCATTTT,CASRRSNQPQHF
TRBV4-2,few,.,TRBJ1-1,TGTGCCAGCAGCCAAGATCGGGGGGGTGAAGCTTTCTTT,CASSQDRGGEAFF
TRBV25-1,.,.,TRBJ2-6,TGTGCCAGCAGGACAACAGGAGCTGGGGCCAACGTCCTGACTTTC,CASRTTGAGANVLTF
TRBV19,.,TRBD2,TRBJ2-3,TGTGCCAGTAGGCGACTAGCGCAGACAGATACGCAGTATTTT,CASRRLAQTDTQYF
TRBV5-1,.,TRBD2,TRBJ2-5,TGCGCCAGCAGCCTAGCGGGGGACCAAGAGACCCAGTACTTC,CASSLAGDQETQYF
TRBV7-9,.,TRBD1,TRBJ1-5,TGTTCCAGCAGCTTAGCGACCGGGACAGATAGCAATCAGCCCCAGCATTTT,CSSSLATGTDSNQPQHF
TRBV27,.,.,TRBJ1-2,TGTGCCAGCAGCTTGACGGGGAACTATGGCTACACCTTC,CASSLTGNYGYTF
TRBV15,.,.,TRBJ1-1,TGTGCCACCAGGGGGCAGGGAGGCGTCGAAGCTTTCTTT,CATRGQGGVEAFF
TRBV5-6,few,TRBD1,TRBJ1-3,TGTGCCAGCAGCCCCGGGACAGCCTCTGGAAACACCATATATTTT,CASSPGTASGNTIYF
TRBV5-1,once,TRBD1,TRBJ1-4,TGCGCCAGCAGCGCAAGGACAGGGTCTAGAGAAAAACTGTTTTTT,CASSARTGSREKLFF
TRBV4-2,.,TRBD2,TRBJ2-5,TGTGCCAGCAGCCAATCTAGCGGGAGTACAGAGACCCAGTACTTC,CASSQSSGSTETQYF
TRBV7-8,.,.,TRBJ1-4,TGTGCCAGCAGCTTAGAGTGGGACTCCACTAATGAAAAACTGTTTTTT,CASSLEWDSTNEKLFF
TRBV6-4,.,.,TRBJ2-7,TGTGCCAGCAGTGTCGAACAGGGCTACGAGCAGTACTTC,CASSVEQGYEQYF
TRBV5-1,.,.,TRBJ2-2,TGCGCCAGCAGCTGGCAAGACACCGGGGAGCTGTTTTTT,CASSWQDTGELFF
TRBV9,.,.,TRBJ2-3,TGTGCCAGCAGCCTTGACCCGACTCCCCACCGATCGACGCAGTATTTT,CASSLDPTPHRSTQYF
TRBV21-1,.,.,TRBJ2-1,TGTGCCAGCAGCTTCAAGCGGGAGGGCTCCTACAATGAGCAGTTCTTC,CASSFKREGSYNEQFF
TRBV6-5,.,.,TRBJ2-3,TGTGCCAGCAGCTCCAGGGGGGGCACAGATACGCAGTATTTT,CASSSRGGTDTQYF
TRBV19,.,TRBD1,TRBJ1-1,TGTGCCAGTAGACTTGACAGGGTAGGCACTGAAGCTTTCTTT,CASRLDRVGTEAFF
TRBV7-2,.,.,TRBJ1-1,TGTGCCAGCAGCCGGACAGAGATTCTGAACACTGAAGCTTTCTTT,CASSRTEILNTEAFF
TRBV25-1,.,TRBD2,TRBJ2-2,TGTGCCAGCAGTGTTGCGGGAGAGAACTCCGGGGAGCTGTTTTTT,CASSVAGENSGELFF
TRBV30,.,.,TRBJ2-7,TGTGCCTCTTCAAGCGCCTACGAGCAGTACTTC,CASSSAYEQYF
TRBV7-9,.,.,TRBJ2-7,TGTTCCAGCAGCTTACAGGGCTTCGAGCAGTACTTC,CSSSLQGFEQYF
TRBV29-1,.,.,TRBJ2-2,TGCAGCGTCGAAGATCCAGGGGAGCTGTTTTTT,CSVEDPGELFF
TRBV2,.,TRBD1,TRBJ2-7,TGTGCCAGCAGTCGGACAGGGAAGGGATCCTACGAGCAGTACTTC,CASSRTGKGSYEQYF
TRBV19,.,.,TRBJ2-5,TGTGCCAGTAGTAATTTGGCGCTTCAGGCCCAAGAGACCCAGTACTTC,CASSNLALQAQETQYF